This TCR beta chain was documented in a study of long-term antiretroviral therapy in people with HIV. Runs used v3.0 of the immunoSEQ assay and were done at survey level. Clones were sequenced by immunoSEQ multiplex PCR, and TCRdb holds only the in-frame ones, with some missing. The profile covers 35,000 to 55,000 clones, with around 96% appearing a single time and 2.7% taken by the ten largest. The V end was cut by 5 bases, the J end by 5 bases, with 12 bases between. CDR1 and CDR2 from the germline V gene are SGHVS and FNYEAQ. The CDR3 has 13 amino acids. Material: unsorted PBMCs, obtained 3.7 years after starting antiretroviral therapy. J is TRBJ1-2 and V is TRBV7-6; D possibly corresponds to TRBD1 (5 bases). The TCR sequence derives from a woman aged 50 to 60 with HIV. CDR3 sequence reads: CASSLRQSYGYTF. The DNA for the CDR3 is TGTGCCAGCAGCCTAAGACAGTCTTATGGCTACACCTTC.